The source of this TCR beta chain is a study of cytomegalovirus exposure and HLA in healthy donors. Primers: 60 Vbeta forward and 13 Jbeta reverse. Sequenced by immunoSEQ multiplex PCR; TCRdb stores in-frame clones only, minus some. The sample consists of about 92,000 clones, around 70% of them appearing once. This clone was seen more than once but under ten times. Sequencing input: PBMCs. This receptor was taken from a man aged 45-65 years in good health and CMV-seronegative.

Here the CDR3 reads CSAGQGAFAEAFF. The CDR3 bases are TGCAGCGCAGGACAGGGGGCTTTTGCTGAAGCTTTCTTT. The chain carries TRBV29-1 and TRBJ1-1; 11 bases line up with TRBD1. CDR3 length: 13 residues. Looked up from germline, CDR1 is SQVTM and CDR2 is ANQGSEA. J lost 6 bases, V lost 7 bases, and 7 bases had no gene match.